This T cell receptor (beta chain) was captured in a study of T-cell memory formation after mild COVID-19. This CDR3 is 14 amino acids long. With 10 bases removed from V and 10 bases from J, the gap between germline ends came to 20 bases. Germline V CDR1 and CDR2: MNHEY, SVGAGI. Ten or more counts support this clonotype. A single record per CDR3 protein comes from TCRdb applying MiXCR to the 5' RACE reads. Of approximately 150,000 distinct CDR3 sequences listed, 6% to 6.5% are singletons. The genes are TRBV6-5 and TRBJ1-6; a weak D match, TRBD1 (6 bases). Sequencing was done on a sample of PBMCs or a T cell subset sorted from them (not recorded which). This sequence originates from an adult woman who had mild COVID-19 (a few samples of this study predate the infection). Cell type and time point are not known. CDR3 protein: CATNRGTQGSPLHF. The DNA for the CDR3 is TGTGCCACGAATAGGGGGACGCAGGGCTCACCCCTCCACTTT.